These 29 T cell receptor beta chains came from one sample sequenced in a study of technical replicates of blood from a handful of donors. Measured with immunoSEQ multiplex PCR; TCRdb has only the in-frame clones, and not every one. This table has around 70,000 clones, approximately 95% appearing once. Source material: T cells isolated from PBMCs. The receptors here all came from a human donor in good health.

The chain is built from TRBV19 and TRBJ1-4; D ambiguous. CDR3 length equals 18 residues. V was cut by 3 bases and J by 0 bases, with 17 bases left in between. The germline gives CDR1 LNHDA, CDR2 SQIVND (reference sequence). The CDR3 DNA follows: TGTGCCAGTAGTATTGTAGTATTTCCTAAGACAACTAATGAAAAACTGTTTTTT. Its translation is CASSIVVFPKTTNEKLFF.

The chain combines TRBV5-6 with TRBJ2-7; D is perhaps TRBD1 (6 bases). V lost 4 bases and J 5 bases, leaving 13 bases between the germline ends. The CDR3 sequence is 13 residues long. The V gene's germline CDR1 is SGHDT and CDR2 YYEEEE. The CDR3 here is CASSLTTGNEQYF. Written as DNA, the CDR3 is TGTGCCAGCAGCCTCACGACAGGAAACGAGCAGTACTTC.

This clone was observed once. The chain has TRBV18 and TRBJ2-4, with 8 bases matching TRBD1. The CDR3 runs to 18 residues. V dropped 0 bases and J dropped 0; count of bases not matched to a gene: 7. Germline-derived CDR1 and CDR2 are KGHSH and LQKENI. CDR3 residues: CASSPPGTGPLAKNIQYF. CDR3 DNA sequence: TGTGCCAGCTCACCACCCGGGACAGGCCCGCTAGCCAAAAACATTCAGTACTTC.

The rearrangement joins TRBV6-1 to TRBJ2-7; weak D call: TRBD2 (6 bases). The CDR3 extends over 16 amino acids. Germline V gives CDR1 MNHNS, CDR2 SASEGT. The germline V and J ends were trimmed by 2 bases and 2 bases, with 16 bases remaining between them. CDR3 nucleotide sequence: TGTGCCAGCAGTGAATTGGGCTGGAGGGTGACCTACGAGCAGTACTTC. It codes for CASSELGWRVTYEQYF.

This clone has only a few counts. This chain uses TRBV2 with TRBJ1-5; D might be TRBD1 (6 bases). CDR3 length: 15 amino acids. In germline, CDR1 is SNHLY, CDR2 FYNNEI. Trimming shortened V by 5 bases and J by 0 bases, and 11 bases separated the two germline ends. The CDR3 here is CASSSGVYSNQPQHF. CDR3 coding DNA: TGTGCCAGCAGTTCAGGGGTTTATAGCAATCAGCCCCAGCATTTT.

The chain links TRBV5-3 to TRBJ2-7, with 8 nucleotides matching TRBD1. TRBV5-3 is filed as an ORF, its function uncertain. Trimming at V came to 3 bases and at J to 0 bases, leaving 5 bases not matched to a gene. CDR3 size: 15 residues. The CDR3: CARSWGDRSSYEQYF. The CDR3 DNA reads TGTGCCAGAAGCTGGGGGGACAGGTCCTCCTACGAGCAGTACTTC.

V gene TRBV13 combines with J gene TRBJ2-2; TRBD1 aligns across 9 bases. The CDR3 runs to 16 residues. Per germline, CDR1 PRHDT and CDR2 FYEKMQ (reference sequence). V shed 5 bases, J shed 5 bases, and the junction held 9 bases outside the gene matches. The CDR3 DNA reads TGTGCCAGCAGCCCCCCGGGACAGGGATTAACCGGGGAGCTGTTTTTT. Protein: CASSPPGQGLTGELFF.

The rearrangement uses TRBV4-1 and TRBJ2-7, with D uncertain. This CDR3 has 15 residues. Germline CDR1 reads MGHRA; CDR2 reads YSYEKL. Trimming stripped 0 bases from V and 0 bases from J, with 9 bases between. CDR3 sequence reads: CASSQEMVDSYEQYF. In DNA, the CDR3 is TGCGCCAGCAGCCAAGAGATGGTAGACTCCTACGAGCAGTACTTC.

The rearrangement joins TRBV15 to TRBJ1-6; TRBD1 aligns across 11 bases. The junction had 7 bases not matched to a gene; V was cut back by 9 bases and J by 0 bases. The CDR3 contains 17 residues. CDR1 is LNHNV and CDR2 is YYDKDF in the germline V gene (reference sequence). The CDR3 protein is CATGTGGPSSYNSPLHF. The DNA of the CDR3 is TGTGCCACAGGGACAGGGGGACCGAGCTCCTATAATTCACCCCTCCACTTT.

The chain combines TRBV6-1 with TRBJ1-1; no clear D. Germline V CDR1 and CDR2: MNHNS, SASEGT. V was clipped by 8 bases and J by 0 bases, with 13 bases between them. CDR3 length equals 14 residues. The CDR3 nucleotides read TGTGCCAGCGAGTGGGAGAGAATGAACACTGAAGCTTTCTTT. Amino acids: CASEWERMNTEAFF.

The chain carries TRBV5-1 and TRBJ2-5; 7 bases are shared with TRBD1. Germline V CDR1 and CDR2: SGHRS, YFSETQ. This CDR3 is built from 15 residues. Trimming took 3 bases from V and 5 from J; bases not matched to a gene: 10. CDR3 amino acids: CASSYRGTDAETQYF. In DNA, the CDR3 is TGCGCCAGCAGCTATAGAGGGACAGACGCCGAGACCCAGTACTTC. The variable domain in full, completed from reference TRBV5-1 and TRBJ2-5, reads KAGVTQTPRYLIKTRGQQVTLSCSPISGHRSVSWYQQTPGQGLQFLFEYFSETQRNKGNFPGRFSGRQFSNSRSEMNVSTLELGDSALYLCASSYRGTDAETQYFGPGTRLLVL.

This chain joins TRBV19 and TRBJ2-2; unclear D gene. Trimming removed 1 base from V and 1 base from J, with 4 bases in between. Per the germline V gene, CDR1 is LNHDA and CDR2 is SQIVND (reference sequence). This CDR3 is 14 amino acids long. The CDR3 DNA reads as TGTGCCAGTAGTATAGTTAGGAACACCGGGGAGCTGTTTTTT. Its translation is CASSIVRNTGELFF. The full variable domain, rest sourced from reference TRBV19 and TRBJ2-2, is DGGITQSPKYLFRKEGQNVTLSCEQNLNHDAMYWYRQDPGQGLRLIYYSQIVNDFQKGDIAEGYSVSREKKESFPLTVTSAQKNPTAFYLCASSIVRNTGELFFGEGSRLTVL.

On this clone: Other DNA sequences in the sample encode the same CDR3. The chain recombines TRBV18 with TRBJ2-7; 12 bases fit TRBD2. The CDR3 runs to 15 residues. Germline CDR1 is KGHSH and CDR2 is LQKENI. V was clipped by 6 bases and J by 4 bases; unmatched bases: 7. The CDR3 DNA sequence: TGTGCCAGCTCTCCGGGACTAGCGGGTGCTTACGAGCAGTACTTC. Translated, it gives CASSPGLAGAYEQYF.

J is TRBJ2-1 and V is TRBV7-2, with a tentative D call TRBD2 (5 bases). The V end lost 5 bases, the J end lost 4 bases, and 15 bases lay between the germline ends. The CDR3 spans 15 residues. Germline CDR1 is SGHTA and CDR2 is FQGNSA. The CDR3 loop reads CASSTILPGYNEQFF. In DNA form, the CDR3 reads TGTGCCAGCAGCACGATTCTTCCGGGATACAATGAGCAGTTCTTC. The whole variable domain, filled in from reference TRBV7-2 and TRBJ2-1, reads GAGVSQSPSNKVTEKGKDVELRCDPISGHTALYWYRQSLGQGLEFLIYFQGNSAPDKSGLPSDRFSAERTGGSVSTLTIQRTQQEDSAVYLCASSTILPGYNEQFFGPGTRLTVL.

This chain connects TRBV25-1 to TRBJ1-1; maybe TRBD1 (6 bases). From germline, CDR1 is MGHDK and CDR2 SYGVNS. The CDR3 contains 14 residues. The V end lost 4 bases, the J end lost 4 bases, and 13 bases lay between the germline ends. The CDR3 DNA reads TGTGCCAGCAGTGTGGACGGGGGGGCCACTGAAGCTTTCTTT. Protein product: CASSVDGGATEAFF.

The table lists this clone with a count of one. This chain joins TRBV27 and TRBJ2-3; tentative D call: TRBD2 (6 bases). CDR1 and CDR2 (germline): MNHEY, SMNVEV (reference sequence). CDR3 size: 13 residues. With 4 bases removed from V and 4 bases from J, the gap between germline ends came to 9 bases. CDR3 region: CASSSGGSDTQYF. Written as DNA, the CDR3 is TGTGCCAGCAGTTCTGGGGGGTCAGATACGCAGTATTTT.

The rearrangement links TRBV12-5 to TRBJ2-7; tentative D call: TRBD2 (5 bases). CDR1 and CDR2 (germline): LGHNT, FRNRAP. This CDR3 is built from 15 residues. V lost 2 bases to trimming and J lost 6 bases, with 17 bases between them. CDR3 residues: CASGLLPSVRGEQYF. CDR3 DNA sequence: TGTGCTAGTGGTTTGCTACCCTCAGTTCGGGGCGAGCAGTACTTC.

This chain uses TRBV11-2 with TRBJ1-2; 7 nucleotides agree with TRBD1. Germline V lookup: CDR1 SGHAT, CDR2 FQNNGV. J lost 0 bases, V lost 10 bases, and 11 bases had no gene match. This CDR3 is 15 amino acids long. CDR3 sequence reads: CAIRQGYASNYGYTF. The DNA for the CDR3 is TGTGCCATCCGACAGGGTTACGCCTCTAACTATGGCTACACCTTC.

The chain uses TRBV20-1 and TRBJ2-1; the D is unclear. Germline V gene lookup returns CDR1 DFQATT and CDR2 SNEGSKA (reference sequence). This CDR3 is built from 11 residues. V shed 7 bases and J shed 2 bases, with 6 bases lying between them. The CDR3 here is CSGLAYNEQFF. CDR3 coding DNA: TGCAGTGGTCTAGCCTACAATGAGCAGTTCTTC.

The V and J genes are TRBV28 and TRBJ2-1; the match to TRBD1 covers 7 bases. V lost 5 bases and J lost 9; bases outside the gene matches: 10. This CDR3 has 14 amino acids. Germline V lookup: CDR1 MDHEN, CDR2 SYDVKM. DNA of the CDR3: TGTGCCAGCAGTGGGACAACAGGGGAGACTGAGCAGTTCTTC. Protein sequence: CASSGTTGETEQFF.

The chain joins TRBV11-3 to TRBJ2-1, with TRBD2 matching 9 bases. V lost 6 bases and J lost 7; bases outside the gene matches: 7. Germline V gene lookup returns CDR1 SGHNT and CDR2 YENEEA. This CDR3 region has 14 residues. The CDR3 DNA reads TGTGCCAGCAGTCCCGGGACTAGCAAGAATGAGCAGTTCTTC. Its protein product is CASSPGTSKNEQFF.

The chain links TRBV10-1 to TRBJ2-3; D is possibly TRBD2 (6 bases). CDR1 and CDR2 (germline): WNHNN, SYGVQD (reference sequence). Trimming left V 6 bases short and J 2 bases short, with 12 bases between. The CDR3 spans 14 residues. CDR3 DNA: TGCGCCAGCAGACCGGGACTCAACACAGATACGCAGTATTTT. The encoded protein is CASRPGLNTDTQYF.

The J gene is TRBJ2-2, the V gene TRBV7-9; D not certain. V lost 0 bases and J lost 2, with 7 bases in between. This CDR3 region has 15 residues. The V gene's germline CDR1 is SEHNR and CDR2 FQNEAQ (reference sequence). DNA of the CDR3: TGTGCCAGCAGCTTAGCCCCCCTTAACACCGGGGAGCTGTTTTTT. This gives the protein CASSLAPLNTGELFF.

The rearrangement uses TRBV7-9 and TRBJ2-7; weak D call: TRBD1 (5 bases). The CDR3 consists of 15 residues. CDR1 is SEHNR and CDR2 is FQNEAQ in the germline V gene (reference sequence). V was cut by 3 bases and J by 0 bases, with 12 bases left in between. The CDR3 bases are TGTGCCAGCAGCTTCGGTTACAGGAGCTCCTACGAGCAGTACTTC. This gives the protein CASSFGYRSSYEQYF.

The chain combines TRBV6-4 with TRBJ2-2; maybe TRBD1 (5 bases). CDR1 MRHNA and CDR2 SNTAGT come from the germline V gene. The CDR3 is made up of 15 amino acids. V was pared by 2 bases and J by 4 bases, with 11 bases between. The CDR3 DNA follows: TGTGCCAGCAGTGACCCAGGGTTGGGCACCGGGGAGCTGTTTTTT. As protein: CASSDPGLGTGELFF.

This clone was observed a few times. The chain joins TRBV7-9 to TRBJ2-5; TRBD1 matches 8 bases. The J segment lost 6 bases and the V segment lost 4 bases, leaving 10 bases of the junction unmatched. This CDR3 spans 15 amino acids. CDR1 is SEHNR, CDR2 FQNEAQ, per germline (reference sequence). The CDR3 reads CASSSDLDRVQTQYF. CDR3 DNA sequence: TGTGCCAGCAGCTCAGACCTGGACAGGGTACAGACCCAGTACTTC.

V is TRBV6-5 and J is TRBJ2-7, with 10 nucleotides matching TRBD2. Germline V gives CDR1 MNHEY, CDR2 SVGAGI. J was trimmed by 4 bases and V by 2 bases; bases with no gene match: 5. CDR3 length equals 15 residues. This CDR3 is CASSYGLADDYEQYF. The CDR3 DNA is TGTGCCAGCAGTTACGGACTAGCGGACGATTACGAGCAGTACTTC.

The rearrangement uses TRBV7-8 and TRBJ1-2; D gene ambiguous. The ends were cut back, 4 bases at V and 2 bases at J, with 5 bases in the middle. This CDR3 spans 12 amino acids. Germline lookup yields CDR1 SGHVS and CDR2 FQNEAQ. The chain's CDR3 is CASSSGNYGYTF. The CDR3, as DNA: TGTGCCAGCAGCTCCGGGAACTATGGCTACACCTTC.

The V and J genes are TRBV29-1 and TRBJ2-1; 8 nucleotides align to TRBD1. This CDR3 is built from 20 residues. From germline, CDR1 is SQVTM and CDR2 ANQGSEA. V trimming: 7 bases; J trimming: 4 bases; junction bases outside the gene matches: 27. CDR3 sequence: CSARGQLGETGDQLYNEQFF. The CDR3 DNA sequence: TGCAGCGCCCGGGGCCAGCTAGGGGAGACAGGGGACCAACTTTACAATGAGCAGTTCTTC.